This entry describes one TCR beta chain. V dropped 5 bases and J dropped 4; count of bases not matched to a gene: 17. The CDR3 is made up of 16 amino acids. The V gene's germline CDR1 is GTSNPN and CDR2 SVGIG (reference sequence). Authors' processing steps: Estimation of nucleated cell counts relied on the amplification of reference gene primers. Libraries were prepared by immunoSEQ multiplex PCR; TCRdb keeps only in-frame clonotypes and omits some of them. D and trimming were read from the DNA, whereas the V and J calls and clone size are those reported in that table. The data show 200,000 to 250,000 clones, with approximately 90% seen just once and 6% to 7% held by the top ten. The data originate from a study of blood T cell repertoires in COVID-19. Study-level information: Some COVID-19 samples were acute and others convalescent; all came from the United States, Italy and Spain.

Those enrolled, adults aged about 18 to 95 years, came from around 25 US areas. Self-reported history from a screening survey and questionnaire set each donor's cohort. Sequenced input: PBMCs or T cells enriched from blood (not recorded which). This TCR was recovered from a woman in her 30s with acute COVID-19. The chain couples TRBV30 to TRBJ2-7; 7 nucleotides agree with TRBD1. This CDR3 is CAWVPSGTARWYEQYF. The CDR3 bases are TGTGCCTGGGTCCCCTCCGGGACAGCCAGGTGGTACGAGCAGTACTTC.